This TCR beta chain was documented in a study of PD-1 blockade in mismatch repair-deficient tumors. Concerning this clone itself: Its antigen is undetermined.

TCRdb's table, derived via immunoSEQ multiplex PCR, lists solely in-frame clones and lacks some. Of about 84,000 clones in the sample, more than 65% were seen once. V was pared by 4 bases and J by 4 bases, with 5 bases of the junction left unmatched. The CDR3 is 14 residues long. Germline CDR1 reads SGHRS; CDR2 reads YFSETQ. Every patient had mismatch repair deficiency by PCR or immunohistochemistry. TCR sequencing covered a few patients who responded to pembrolizumab. Study-level points and caveats: Tumor-resident clones, often absent from pretreatment blood, expanded after pembrolizumab and then contracted.

The source is an adult with mismatch repair-deficient cancer. The V call is TRBV5-1, the J call TRBJ1-5, with 7 bases matching TRBD1. The sequencing used peripheral blood, collected 12 weeks after starting pembrolizumab. The chain's CDR3 is CASSPTGPNQPQHF. The CDR3 DNA reads as TGCGCCAGCAGCCCGACAGGGCCAAATCAGCCCCAGCATTTT.